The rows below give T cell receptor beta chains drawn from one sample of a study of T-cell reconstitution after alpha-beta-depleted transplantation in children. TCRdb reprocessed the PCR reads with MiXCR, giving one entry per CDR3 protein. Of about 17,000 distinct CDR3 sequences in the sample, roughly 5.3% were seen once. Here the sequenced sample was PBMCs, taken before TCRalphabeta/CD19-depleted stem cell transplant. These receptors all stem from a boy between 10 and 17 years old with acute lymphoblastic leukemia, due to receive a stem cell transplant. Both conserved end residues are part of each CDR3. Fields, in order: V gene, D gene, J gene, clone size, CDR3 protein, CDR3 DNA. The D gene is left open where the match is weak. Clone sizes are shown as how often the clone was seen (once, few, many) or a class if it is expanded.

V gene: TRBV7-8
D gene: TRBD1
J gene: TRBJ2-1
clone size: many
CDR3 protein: CASSSPGQGDNEQFF
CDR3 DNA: TGTGCCAGCAGCTCTCCGGGACAGGGAGACAATGAGCAGTTCTTC

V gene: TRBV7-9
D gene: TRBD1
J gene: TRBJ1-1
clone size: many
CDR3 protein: CASSPTGGRTAFF
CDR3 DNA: TGTGCCAGCAGCCCGACAGGGGGAAGGACAGCTTTCTTT

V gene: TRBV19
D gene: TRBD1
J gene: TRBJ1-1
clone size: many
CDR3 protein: CASSDRVHTEAFF
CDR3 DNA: TGTGCCAGCTCGGACAGGGTACACACTGAAGCTTTCTTT

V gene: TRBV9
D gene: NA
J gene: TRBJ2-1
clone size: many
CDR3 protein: CASSPRAPSTNEQFF
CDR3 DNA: TGTGCCAGCAGCCCTAGGGCCCCCTCAACCAATGAGCAGTTCTTC

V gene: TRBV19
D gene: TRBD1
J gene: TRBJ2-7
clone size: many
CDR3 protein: CASSMGQGHSYEQYF
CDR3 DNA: TGTGCCAGTAGTATGGGACAGGGACACTCCTACGAGCAGTACTTC

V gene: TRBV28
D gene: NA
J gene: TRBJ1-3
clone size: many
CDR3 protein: CASSFYGNTIYF
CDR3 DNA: TGTGCCAGCAGTTTTTATGGAAACACCATATATTTT

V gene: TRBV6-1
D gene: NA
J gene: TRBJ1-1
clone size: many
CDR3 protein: CASSESPGLTEAFF
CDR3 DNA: TGTGCCAGCAGTGAATCTCCAGGGCTCACTGAAGCTTTCTTT

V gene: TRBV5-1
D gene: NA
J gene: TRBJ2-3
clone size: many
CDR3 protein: CASSPTDWILTDTQYF
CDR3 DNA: TGCGCCAGCAGCCCTACTGACTGGATTCTCACAGATACGCAGTATTTT

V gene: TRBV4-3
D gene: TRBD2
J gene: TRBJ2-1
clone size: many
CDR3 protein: CASSQVGLAEYNEQFF
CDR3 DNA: TGCGCCAGCAGCCAAGTAGGACTAGCGGAATACAATGAGCAGTTCTTC

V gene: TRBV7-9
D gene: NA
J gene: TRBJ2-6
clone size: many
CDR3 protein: CASSDNRAASGANVLTF
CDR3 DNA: TGTGCCAGCAGCGATAATCGAGCGGCCTCTGGGGCCAACGTCCTGACTTTC

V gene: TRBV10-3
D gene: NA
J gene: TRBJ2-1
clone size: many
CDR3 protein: CAIGARDFNEQFF
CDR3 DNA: TGTGCCATCGGAGCCCGTGACTTCAATGAGCAGTTCTTC

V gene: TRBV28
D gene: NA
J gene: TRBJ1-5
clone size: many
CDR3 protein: CASSFRGSNQPQHF
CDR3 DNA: TGTGCCAGCAGTTTCAGGGGATCAAATCAGCCCCAGCATTTT

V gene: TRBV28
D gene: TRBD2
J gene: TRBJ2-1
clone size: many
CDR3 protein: CASNLGGLAGGRAYNEQFF
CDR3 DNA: TGTGCCAGCAACCTCGGGGGGCTAGCGGGAGGGAGGGCCTACAATGAGCAGTTCTTC

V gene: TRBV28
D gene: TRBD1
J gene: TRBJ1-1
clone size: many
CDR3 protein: CASRESGGGTEAFF
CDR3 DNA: TGTGCCAGCAGGGAGTCAGGGGGGGGCACTGAAGCTTTCTTT

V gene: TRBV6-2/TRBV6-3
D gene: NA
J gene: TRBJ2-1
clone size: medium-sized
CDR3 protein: CASSYGVKQFF
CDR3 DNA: TGTGCCAGCAGTTACGGGGTAAAGCAGTTCTTC

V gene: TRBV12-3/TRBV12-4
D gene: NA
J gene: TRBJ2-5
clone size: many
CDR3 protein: CASGRGSQETQYF
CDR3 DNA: TGTGCCAGCGGCAGGGGAAGCCAAGAGACCCAGTACTTC

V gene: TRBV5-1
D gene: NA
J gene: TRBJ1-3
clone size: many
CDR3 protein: CASSLSGSSGNTIYF
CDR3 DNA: TGCGCCAGCAGCTTGTCGGGAAGTTCTGGAAACACCATATATTTT

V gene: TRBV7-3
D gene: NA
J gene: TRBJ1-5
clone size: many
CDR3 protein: CASTSPEGGEAIQPQHF
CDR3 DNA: TGTGCCAGCACCTCACCGGAGGGGGGGGAAGCAATCCAGCCCCAGCATTTT